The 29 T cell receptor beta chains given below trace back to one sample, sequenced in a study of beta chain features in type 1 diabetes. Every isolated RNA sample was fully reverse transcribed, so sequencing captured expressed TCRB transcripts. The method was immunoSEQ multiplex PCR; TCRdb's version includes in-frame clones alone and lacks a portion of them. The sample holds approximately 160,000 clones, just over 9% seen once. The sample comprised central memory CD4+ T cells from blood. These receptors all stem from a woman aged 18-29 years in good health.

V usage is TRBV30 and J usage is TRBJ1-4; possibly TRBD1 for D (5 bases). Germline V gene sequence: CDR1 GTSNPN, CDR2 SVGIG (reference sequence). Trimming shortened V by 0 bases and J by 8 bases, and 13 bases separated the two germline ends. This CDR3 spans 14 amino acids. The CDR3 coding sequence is TGTGCCTGGAGTGTAAAAGGGGCCGGCGAAAAACTGTTTTTT. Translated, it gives CAWSVKGAGEKLFF.

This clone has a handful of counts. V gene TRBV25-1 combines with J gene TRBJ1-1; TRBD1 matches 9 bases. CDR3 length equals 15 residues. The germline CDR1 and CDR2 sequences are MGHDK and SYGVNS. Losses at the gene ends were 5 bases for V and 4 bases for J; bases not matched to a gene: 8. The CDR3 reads CASSPTGTGFTEAFF. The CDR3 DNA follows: TGTGCCAGCAGTCCAACGGGGACAGGGTTCACTGAAGCTTTCTTT. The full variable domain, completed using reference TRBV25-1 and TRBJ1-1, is EADIYQTPRYLVIGTGKKITLECSQTMGHDKMYWYQQDPGMELHLIHYSYGVNSTEKGDLSSESTVSRIRTEHFPLTLESARPSHTSQYLCASSPTGTGFTEAFFGQGTRLTVV.

CDR3 sequence (DNA): TGTGCCAGTAGTACCTACCCGACAGGGAAAGGAAGCGCTGAAGCTTTCTTT. It translates to CASSTYPTGKGSAEAFF. V and J are TRBV19 and TRBJ1-1, with TRBD1 matching over 7 bases. The V gene's germline CDR1 is LNHDA and CDR2 SQIVND (reference sequence). J gave up 6 bases and V 4 bases, and 17 bases lay outside the gene matches. CDR3 size: 17 residues. Supplemented by reference TRBV19 and TRBJ1-1, the full variable domain reads DGGITQSPKYLFRKEGQNVTLSCEQNLNHDAMYWYRQDPGQGLRLIYYSQIVNDFQKGDIAEGYSVSREKKESFPLTVTSAQKNPTAFYLCASSTYPTGKGSAEAFFGQGTRLTVV.

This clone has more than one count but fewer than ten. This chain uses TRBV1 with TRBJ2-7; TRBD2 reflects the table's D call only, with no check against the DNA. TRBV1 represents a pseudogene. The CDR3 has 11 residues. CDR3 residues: CTSDGGYEQYF. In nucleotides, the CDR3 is TGCACCTCGGACGGAGGCTACGAGCAGTACTTC.

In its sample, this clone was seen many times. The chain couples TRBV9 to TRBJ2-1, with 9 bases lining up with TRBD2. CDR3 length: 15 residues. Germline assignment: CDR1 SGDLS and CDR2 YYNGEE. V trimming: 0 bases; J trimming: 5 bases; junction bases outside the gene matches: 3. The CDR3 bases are TGTGCCAGCAGCGTAGACCAGCGGGAGGACAATGAGCAGTTCTTC. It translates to CASSVDQREDNEQFF.

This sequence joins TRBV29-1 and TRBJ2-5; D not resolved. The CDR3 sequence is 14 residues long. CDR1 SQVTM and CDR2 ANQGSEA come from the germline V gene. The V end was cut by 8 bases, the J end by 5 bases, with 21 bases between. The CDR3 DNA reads TGCAGCATAAGCGAGAATGTCGTCCGGGAGACCCAGTACTTC. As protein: CSISENVVRETQYF. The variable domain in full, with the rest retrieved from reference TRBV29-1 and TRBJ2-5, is SAVISQKPSRDICQRGTSLTIQCQVDSQVTMMFWYRQQPGQSLTLIATANQGSEATYESGFVIDKFPISRPNLTFSTLTVSNMSPEDSSIYLCSISENVVRETQYFGPGTRLLVL.

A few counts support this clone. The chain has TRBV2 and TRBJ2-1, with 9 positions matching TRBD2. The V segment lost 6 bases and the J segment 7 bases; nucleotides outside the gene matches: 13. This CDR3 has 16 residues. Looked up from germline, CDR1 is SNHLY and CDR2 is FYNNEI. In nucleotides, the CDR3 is TGTGCCAGCAGACCTCGACTAGCGGTCTATGCGAATGAGCAGTTCTTC. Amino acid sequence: CASRPRLAVYANEQFF.

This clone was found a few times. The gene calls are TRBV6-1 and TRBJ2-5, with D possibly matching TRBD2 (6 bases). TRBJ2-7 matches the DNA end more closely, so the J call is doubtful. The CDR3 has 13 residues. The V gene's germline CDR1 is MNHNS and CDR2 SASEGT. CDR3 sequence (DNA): TGTGCCAGCAGCCAGGCGGGGATCTACGAGCAGTACTTC. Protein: CASSQAGIYEQYF.

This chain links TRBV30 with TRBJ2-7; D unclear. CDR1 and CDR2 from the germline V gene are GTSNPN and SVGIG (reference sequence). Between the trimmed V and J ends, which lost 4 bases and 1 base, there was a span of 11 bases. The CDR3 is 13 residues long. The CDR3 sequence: CAWTRQTSYEQYF. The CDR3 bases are TGTGCCTGGACTCGGCAGACATCCTACGAGCAGTACTTC. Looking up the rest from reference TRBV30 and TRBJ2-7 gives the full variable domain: SQTIHQWPATLVQPVGSPLSLECTVEGTSNPNLYWYRQAAGRGLQLLFYSVGIGQISSEVPQNLSASRPQDRQFILSSKKLLLSDSGFYLCAWTRQTSYEQYFGPGTRLTVT.

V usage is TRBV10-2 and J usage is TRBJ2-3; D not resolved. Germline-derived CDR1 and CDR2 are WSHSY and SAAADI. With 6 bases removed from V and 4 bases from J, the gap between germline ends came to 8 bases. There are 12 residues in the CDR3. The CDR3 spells CASRSEADTQYF. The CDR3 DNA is TGCGCCAGCAGATCCGAGGCAGATACGCAGTATTTT.

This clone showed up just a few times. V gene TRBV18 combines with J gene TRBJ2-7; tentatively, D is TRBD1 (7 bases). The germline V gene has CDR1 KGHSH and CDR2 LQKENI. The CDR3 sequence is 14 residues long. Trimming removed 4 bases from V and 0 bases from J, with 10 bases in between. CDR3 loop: CASSRQGGSYEQYF. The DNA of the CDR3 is TGTGCCAGCTCACGACAGGGAGGCTCCTACGAGCAGTACTTC.

The CDR3 region is CASSLVAGSEQYF. The DNA of the CDR3 is TGTGCCAGCAGCTTGGTAGCGGGTTCCGAGCAGTACTTC. V usage is TRBV5-6 and J usage is TRBJ2-7, with 7 nucleotides matching TRBD2. Germline V CDR1 and CDR2: SGHDT, YYEEEE. The CDR3 spans 13 residues. The V and J ends lost 0 bases and 6 bases, in that order; junction bases with no gene match: 3.

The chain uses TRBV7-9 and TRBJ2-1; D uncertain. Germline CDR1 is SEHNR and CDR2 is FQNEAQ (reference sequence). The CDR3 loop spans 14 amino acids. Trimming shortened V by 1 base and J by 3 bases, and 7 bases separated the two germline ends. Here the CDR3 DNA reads TGTGCCAGCAGCTTAGATAGCCACTACAATGAGCAGTTCTTC. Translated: CASSLDSHYNEQFF.

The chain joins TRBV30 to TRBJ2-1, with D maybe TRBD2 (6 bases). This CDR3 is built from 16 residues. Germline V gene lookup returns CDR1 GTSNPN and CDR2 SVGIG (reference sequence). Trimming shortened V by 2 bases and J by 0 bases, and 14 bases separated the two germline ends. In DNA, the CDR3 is TGTGCCTGGAGTCCCGTCGCGGGGAGCTCCTACAATGAGCAGTTCTTC. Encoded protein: CAWSPVAGSSYNEQFF. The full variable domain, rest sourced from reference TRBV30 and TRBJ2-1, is SQTIHQWPATLVQPVGSPLSLECTVEGTSNPNLYWYRQAAGRGLQLLFYSVGIGQISSEVPQNLSASRPQDRQFILSSKKLLLSDSGFYLCAWSPVAGSSYNEQFFGPGTRLTVL.

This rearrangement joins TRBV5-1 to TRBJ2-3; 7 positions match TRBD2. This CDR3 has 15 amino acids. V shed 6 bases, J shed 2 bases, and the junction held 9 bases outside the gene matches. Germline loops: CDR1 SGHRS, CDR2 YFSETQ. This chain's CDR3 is CASTPLAAVTDTQYF. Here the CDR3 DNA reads TGCGCCAGCACCCCCCTAGCGGCGGTCACAGATACGCAGTATTTT.

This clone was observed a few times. The CDR3 DNA reads as TGCGCCAGCAGCCAAGTGGGGGAGGGAATCTATGGCTACACCTTC. As protein: CASSQVGEGIYGYTF. This chain connects TRBV4-3 to TRBJ1-2, with TRBD1 as a possible D gene (5 bases). The CDR3 length is 15 residues. V was trimmed by 1 base and J by 4 bases, leaving 13 bases between them. Per the germline V gene, CDR1 is LGHNA and CDR2 is YSLEER.

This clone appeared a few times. CDR3 region: CASRPGTGEHGELFF. Written as DNA, the CDR3 is TGTGCCAGCAGACCCGGGACAGGAGAACACGGGGAGCTGTTTTTT. The V and J genes are TRBV11-2 and TRBJ2-2; 8 nucleotides agree with TRBD1. The CDR3 covers 15 residues. Unmatched junction bases numbered 10, after V lost 6 bases and J lost 7 bases. Germline V gene lookup returns CDR1 SGHAT and CDR2 FQNNGV.

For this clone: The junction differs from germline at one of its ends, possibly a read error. CDR3: CASSKQGDGELFF. CDR3 bases: TGTGCTAGCAGCAAGCAGGGGGACGGAGAACTGTTTTTT. The rearrangement uses TRBV7-7 and TRBJ1-4, with 7 bases that match TRBD1. Germline V gene sequence: CDR1 SSHAT, CDR2 FNYEAQ (reference sequence). The CDR3 sequence is 13 residues long.

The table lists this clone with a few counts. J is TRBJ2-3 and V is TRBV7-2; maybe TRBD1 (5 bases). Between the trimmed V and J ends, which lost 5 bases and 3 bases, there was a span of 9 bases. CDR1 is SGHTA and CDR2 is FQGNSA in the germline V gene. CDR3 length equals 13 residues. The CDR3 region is CASSIAGTDTQYF. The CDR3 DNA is TGTGCCAGCAGCATTGCAGGGACAGATACGCAGTATTTT.

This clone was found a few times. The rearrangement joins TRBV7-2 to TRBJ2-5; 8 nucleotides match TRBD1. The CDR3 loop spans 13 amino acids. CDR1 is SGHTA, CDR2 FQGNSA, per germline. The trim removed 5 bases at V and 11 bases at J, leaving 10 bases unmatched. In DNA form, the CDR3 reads TGTGCCAGCAGCCCATACGACAGGGGAAGTCAGTACTTC. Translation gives CASSPYDRGSQYF.

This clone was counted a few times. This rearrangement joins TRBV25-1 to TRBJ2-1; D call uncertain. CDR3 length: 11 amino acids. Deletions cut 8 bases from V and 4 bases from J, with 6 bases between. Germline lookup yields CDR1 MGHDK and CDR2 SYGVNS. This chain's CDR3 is CASVGYNEQFF. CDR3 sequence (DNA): TGTGCCAGCGTCGGGTACAATGAGCAGTTCTTC. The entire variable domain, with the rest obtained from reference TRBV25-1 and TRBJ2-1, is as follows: EADIYQTPRYLVIGTGKKITLECSQTMGHDKMYWYQQDPGMELHLIHYSYGVNSTEKGDLSSESTVSRIRTEHFPLTLESARPSHTSQYLCASVGYNEQFFGPGTRLTVL.

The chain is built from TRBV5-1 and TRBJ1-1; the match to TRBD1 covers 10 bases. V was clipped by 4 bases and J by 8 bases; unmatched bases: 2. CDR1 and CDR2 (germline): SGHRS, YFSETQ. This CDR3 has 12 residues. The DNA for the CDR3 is TGCGCCAGCAGCATGGACAGGGGGGAAGCTTTCTTT. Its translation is CASSMDRGEAFF.

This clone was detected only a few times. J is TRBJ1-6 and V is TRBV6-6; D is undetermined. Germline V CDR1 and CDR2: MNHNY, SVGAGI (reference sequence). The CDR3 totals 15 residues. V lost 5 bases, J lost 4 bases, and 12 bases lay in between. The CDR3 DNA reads TGTGCCAGCAGTCTCGGGGTCCATTATAATTCACCCCTCCACTTT. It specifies CASSLGVHYNSPLHF.

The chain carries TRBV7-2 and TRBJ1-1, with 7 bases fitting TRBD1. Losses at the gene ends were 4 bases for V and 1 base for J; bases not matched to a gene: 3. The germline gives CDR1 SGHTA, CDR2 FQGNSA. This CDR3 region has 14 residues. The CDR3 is CASSSWTGNTEAFF. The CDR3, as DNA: TGTGCCAGCAGCTCCTGGACAGGGAACACTGAAGCTTTCTTT.

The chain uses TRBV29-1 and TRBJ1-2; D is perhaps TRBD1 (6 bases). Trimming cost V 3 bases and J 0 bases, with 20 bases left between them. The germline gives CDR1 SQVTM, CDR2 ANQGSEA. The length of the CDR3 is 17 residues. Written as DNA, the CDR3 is TGCAGCGTTGAGGGGGTCCGAAAGGGACATACTAACTATGGCTACACCTTC. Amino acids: CSVEGVRKGHTNYGYTF.

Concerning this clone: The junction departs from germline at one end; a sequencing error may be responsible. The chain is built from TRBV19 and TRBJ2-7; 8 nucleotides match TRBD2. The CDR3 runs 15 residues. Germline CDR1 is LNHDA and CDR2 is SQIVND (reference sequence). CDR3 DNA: TGTGCCAGTAGCGTACGCGGGGGGTCCTCCTACGGGCAGTACTTC. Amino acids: CASSVRGGSSYGQYF.

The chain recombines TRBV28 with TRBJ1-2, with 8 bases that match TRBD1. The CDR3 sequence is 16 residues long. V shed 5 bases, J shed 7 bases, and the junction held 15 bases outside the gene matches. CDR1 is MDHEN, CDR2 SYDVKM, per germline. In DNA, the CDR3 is TGTGCCAGCAGTGGGACAGGTATACAGACCCTTGCTGGCTACACCTTC. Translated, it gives CASSGTGIQTLAGYTF.

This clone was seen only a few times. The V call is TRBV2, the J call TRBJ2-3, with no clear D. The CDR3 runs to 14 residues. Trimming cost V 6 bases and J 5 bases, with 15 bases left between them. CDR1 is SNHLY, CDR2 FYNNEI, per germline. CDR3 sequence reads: CASRELGVGDTQYF. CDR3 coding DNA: TGTGCCAGCAGGGAGCTTGGAGTGGGAGATACGCAGTATTTT.

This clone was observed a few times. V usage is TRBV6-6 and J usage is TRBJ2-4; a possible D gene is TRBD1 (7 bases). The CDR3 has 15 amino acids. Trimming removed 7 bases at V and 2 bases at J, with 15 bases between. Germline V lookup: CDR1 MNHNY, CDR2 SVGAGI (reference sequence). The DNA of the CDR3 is TGTGCCAGCACCCCAGGGGGGACAACCAAAAACATTCAGTACTTC. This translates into CASTPGGTTKNIQYF.